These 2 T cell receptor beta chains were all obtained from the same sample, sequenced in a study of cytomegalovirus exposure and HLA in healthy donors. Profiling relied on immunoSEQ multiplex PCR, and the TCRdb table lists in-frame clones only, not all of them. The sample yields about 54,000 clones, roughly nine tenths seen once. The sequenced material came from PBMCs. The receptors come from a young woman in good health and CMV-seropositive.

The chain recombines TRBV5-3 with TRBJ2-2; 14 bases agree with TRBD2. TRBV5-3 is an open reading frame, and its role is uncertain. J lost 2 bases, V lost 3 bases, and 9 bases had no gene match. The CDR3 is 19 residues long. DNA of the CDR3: TGTGCCAGAAGCTATAATGGACTAGCGGGGGGCAAAAACACCGGGGAGCTGTTTTTT. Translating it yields CARSYNGLAGGKNTGELFF.

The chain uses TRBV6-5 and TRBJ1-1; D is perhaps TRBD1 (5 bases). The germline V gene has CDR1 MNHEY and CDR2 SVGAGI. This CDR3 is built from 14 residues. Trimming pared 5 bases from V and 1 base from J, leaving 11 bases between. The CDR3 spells CASSHIQGNTEAFF. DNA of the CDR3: TGTGCCAGCAGTCATATTCAGGGGAACACTGAAGCTTTCTTT.